This passage covers 30 T cell receptor beta chains from one sample sequenced in a study of OX40 agonist ivuxolimab in advanced cancers. The method was immunoSEQ multiplex PCR; TCRdb's version includes in-frame clones alone and lacks a portion of them. The table records about 42,000 clones, 75% to 90% of them present only once. Sequenced material: CD4+ or CD8+ T cells sorted from blood, taken in a trial of the OX40 agonist ivuxolimab. These receptors were taken from an adult with an advanced solid tumor such as melanoma, head and neck, liver or kidney cancer.

The V call is TRBV5-6, the J call TRBJ1-1; D remains unclear. Trimming removed 4 bases at V and 0 bases at J, with 7 bases between. Germline lookup yields CDR1 SGHDT and CDR2 YYEEEE. This CDR3 region has 13 residues. The CDR3 DNA reads as TGTGCCAGCAGCCCGGACCTGAACACTGAAGCTTTCTTT. This encodes CASSPDLNTEAFF. Drawing the rest from reference TRBV5-6 and TRBJ1-1, the complete variable domain is DAGVTQSPTHLIKTRGQQVTLRCSPKSGHDTVSWYQQALGQGPQFIFQYYEEEERQRGNFPDRFSGHQFPNYSSELNVNALLLGDSALYLCASSPDLNTEAFFGQGTRLTVV.

This clone was observed a few times. This chain connects TRBV2 to TRBJ2-7; tentatively, D is TRBD1 (6 bases). Trimming removed 6 bases at V and 0 bases at J, with 9 bases between. This CDR3 spans 13 amino acids. Germline CDR1 is SNHLY and CDR2 is FYNNEI. The CDR3 region has the DNA TGTGCCAGCAGACCGACAGGCTCCTACGAGCAGTACTTC. Translating it yields CASRPTGSYEQYF.

This clone has a single count. The chain recombines TRBV29-1 with TRBJ1-2; 7 bases line up with TRBD1. This CDR3 has 14 residues. With 2 bases clipped from V and 7 bases from J, the junction kept 10 bases outside the gene matches. Germline CDR1 SQVTM, CDR2 ANQGSEA. The CDR3 DNA is TGCAGCGTTGAATTCCAAGGGGGCACTGGTGGCTACACCTTC. This codes for CSVEFQGGTGGYTF. Full variable domain (remainder filled in from reference TRBV29-1 and TRBJ1-2): SAVISQKPSRDICQRGTSLTIQCQVDSQVTMMFWYRQQPGQSLTLIATANQGSEATYESGFVIDKFPISRPNLTFSTLTVSNMSPEDSSIYLCSVEFQGGTGGYTFGSGTRLTVV.

CDR3 in amino acids: CASSFSSGAYNEQFF. DNA for the CDR3: TGTGCCAGCAGCTTCTCTAGCGGGGCGTACAATGAGCAGTTCTTC. The chain links TRBV7-9 to TRBJ2-1, with 9 nucleotides matching TRBD2. Trimming took 3 bases from V and 4 from J; bases not matched to a gene: 4. Germline assignment: CDR1 SEHNR and CDR2 FQNEAQ (reference sequence). The CDR3 is 15 residues long.

This chain joins TRBV19 and TRBJ1-3; 7 bases map to TRBD1. Trimming cost V 6 bases and J 3 bases; bases outside gene matches: 5. Germline V CDR1 and CDR2: LNHDA, SQIVND (reference sequence). The CDR3 extends over 14 amino acids. The DNA for the CDR3 is TGTGCCAGTAGCCAACAGGGGAGTGGAAACACCATATATTTT. Protein sequence: CASSQQGSGNTIYF. The variable domain in full, completed from reference TRBV19 and TRBJ1-3, reads DGGITQSPKYLFRKEGQNVTLSCEQNLNHDAMYWYRQDPGQGLRLIYYSQIVNDFQKGDIAEGYSVSREKKESFPLTVTSAQKNPTAFYLCASSQQGSGNTIYFGEGSWLTVV.

The V and J genes are TRBV5-1 and TRBJ2-1; 14 positions match TRBD2. After removal of 0 bases from V and 6 bases from J, the junction contained 2 bases not matched to a gene. The germline gives CDR1 SGHRS, CDR2 YFSETQ. The CDR3 contains 16 residues. CDR3 DNA: TGCGCCAGCAGCTTGGGGGGACTAGCGGGAGTCAATGAGCAGTTCTTC. Translation gives CASSLGGLAGVNEQFF.

The chain couples TRBV28 to TRBJ1-4; no clear D. Germline-derived CDR1 and CDR2 are MDHEN and SYDVKM. Trimming took off 4 bases at V and 2 bases at J, with 11 bases between the two ends. The CDR3 consists of 15 residues. The CDR3 sequence: CASSWRVRTNEKLFF. Here the CDR3 DNA reads TGTGCCAGCAGTTGGAGGGTCCGGACTAATGAAAAACTGTTTTTT.

The chain combines TRBV27 with TRBJ2-1, with 13 bases identical to TRBD2. This CDR3 has 18 residues. The germline gives CDR1 MNHEY, CDR2 SMNVEV (reference sequence). The trim removed 5 bases at V and 5 bases at J, leaving 12 bases unmatched. The CDR3 spells CASSILAGGPVGDNEQFF. DNA for the CDR3: TGTGCCAGCAGTATACTAGCGGGGGGGCCGGTAGGAGACAATGAGCAGTTCTTC.

The gene calls are TRBV6-1 and TRBJ2-3; the D gene is possibly TRBD1 (6 bases). The germline gives CDR1 MNHNS, CDR2 SASEGT. This CDR3 has 13 residues. With 1 base removed from V and 5 bases from J, the gap between germline ends came to 7 bases. The CDR3 bases are TGTGCCAGCAGTGAAGGAGGGGGAGATACGCAGTATTTT. This translates into CASSEGGGDTQYF.

The chain recombines TRBV15 with TRBJ2-7, with a possible D match to TRBD1 (6 bases). Trimming took 1 base from V and 3 from J, leaving 10 bases between them. Germline V gives CDR1 LNHNV, CDR2 YYDKDF (reference sequence). The CDR3 length is 14 residues. CDR3 coding DNA: TGTGCCACCAGCAGAGGGGTACAGGGCTACGAGCAGTACTTC. It translates to CATSRGVQGYEQYF.

The V gene is TRBV18, the J gene TRBJ2-3; 7 bases fit TRBD2. V shed 4 bases and J 3 bases; nucleotides not matched to a gene: 4. CDR1 is KGHSH, CDR2 LQKENI, per germline. CDR3 length: 14 residues. CDR3 in DNA: TGTGCCAGCTCACTGGGACTAAAGACAGATACGCAGTATTTT. Translation gives CASSLGLKTDTQYF. The full variable domain, with the rest looked up from reference TRBV18 and TRBJ2-3, is NAGVMQNPRHLVRRRGQEARLRCSPMKGHSHVYWYRQLPEEGLKFMVYLQKENIIDESGMPKERFSAEFPKEGPSILRIQQVVRGDSAAYFCASSLGLKTDTQYFGPGTRLTVL.

In its sample, this clone was seen once. The rearrangement joins TRBV18 to TRBJ2-5, with no clear D. CDR1 KGHSH and CDR2 LQKENI come from the germline V gene. The V end lost 0 bases, the J end lost 7 bases, and 9 bases lay between the germline ends. The CDR3 covers 13 residues. For the CDR3, the DNA is TGTGCCAGCTCACCACCGGGCCTTTGGACCCAGTACTTC. It translates to CASSPPGLWTQYF.

V usage is TRBV30 and J usage is TRBJ2-5; D remains unclear. Trimming cost V 1 base and J 5 bases, with 8 bases left between them. The germline V gene has CDR1 GTSNPN and CDR2 SVGIG (reference sequence). There are 12 residues in the CDR3. The CDR3, as DNA: TGTGCCTGGAGTGGGCTTCGGGAGACCCAGTACTTC. Translated: CAWSGLRETQYF.

This rearrangement joins TRBV7-2 to TRBJ1-3; a possible D gene is TRBD1 (6 bases). V was cut by 3 bases and J by 4 bases, with 10 bases left in between. CDR1 SGHTA and CDR2 FQGNSA come from the germline V gene. The CDR3 is 14 amino acids. Here the CDR3 DNA reads TGTGCCAGCAGCTTGGGACAAGTAGGAAACACCATATATTTT. It specifies CASSLGQVGNTIYF.

The chain couples TRBV19 to TRBJ2-5; D unclear. The germline CDR1 and CDR2 sequences are LNHDA and SQIVND (reference sequence). Trimming stripped 7 bases from V and 1 base from J, with 10 bases between. The CDR3 is 13 residues long. The CDR3 protein is CASNGLGQETQYF. The CDR3 region has the DNA TGTGCCAGTAATGGGCTGGGCCAAGAGACCCAGTACTTC.

The V call is TRBV7-2, the J call TRBJ2-5; D may match TRBD1 or TRBD2 (5 bases each). Trimming stripped 1 base from V and 1 base from J, with 10 bases between. The CDR3 has 15 amino acids. The germline CDR1 and CDR2 sequences are SGHTA and FQGNSA. CDR3 in DNA: TGTGCCAGCAGCTTAGTTCCGGGACCCCAAGAGACCCAGTACTTC. Amino acids: CASSLVPGPQETQYF. The whole variable domain, filled in from reference TRBV7-2 and TRBJ2-5, reads GAGVSQSPSNKVTEKGKDVELRCDPISGHTALYWYRQSLGQGLEFLIYFQGNSAPDKSGLPSDRFSAERTGGSVSTLTIQRTQQEDSAVYLCASSLVPGPQETQYFGPGTRLLVL.

The J gene is TRBJ1-4, the V gene TRBV4-3; D not resolved. Trimming pared 0 bases from V and 0 bases from J, leaving 11 bases between. The CDR3 has 17 amino acids. The V gene's germline CDR1 is LGHNA and CDR2 YSLEER. CDR3 sequence reads: CASSQDLSTTTNEKLFF. The DNA for the CDR3 is TGCGCCAGCAGCCAAGATCTTTCGACTACAACTAATGAAAAACTGTTTTTT.

This chain links TRBV5-1 with TRBJ2-1; D assignment may be TRBD1 or TRBD2 (5 bases each). The germline CDR1 and CDR2 sequences are SGHRS and YFSETQ. The CDR3 loop spans 15 amino acids. Deletions cut 3 bases from V and 1 base from J, with 11 bases between. DNA for the CDR3: TGCGCCAGCAGCTCCGGGACGGGATCCTACAATGAGCAGTTCTTC. Its protein product is CASSSGTGSYNEQFF.

The chain is built from TRBV5-6 and TRBJ1-1; the match to TRBD1 covers 11 bases. The germline gives CDR1 SGHDT, CDR2 YYEEEE. The CDR3 is made up of 15 amino acids. Trimming took 3 bases from V and 1 from J; bases not matched to a gene: 2. The CDR3 protein is CASSWGTGGNTEAFF. The CDR3 region has the DNA TGTGCCAGCAGCTGGGGGACAGGGGGGAACACTGAAGCTTTCTTT.

V is TRBV7-2 and J is TRBJ2-7, with D possibly being TRBD2 (7 bases). CDR3 length equals 15 residues. The V end was cut by 5 bases, the J end by 4 bases, with 18 bases between. Germline assignment: CDR1 SGHTA and CDR2 FQGNSA. The CDR3: CASSQSGGRLYEQYF. The DNA of the CDR3 is TGTGCCAGCAGCCAATCCGGGGGGCGCTTATACGAGCAGTACTTC. The full variable domain, in which reference TRBV7-2 and TRBJ2-7 provide the parts outside the CDR3, is GAGVSQSPSNKVTEKGKDVELRCDPISGHTALYWYRQSLGQGLEFLIYFQGNSAPDKSGLPSDRFSAERTGGSVSTLTIQRTQQEDSAVYLCASSQSGGRLYEQYFGPGTRLTVT.

The rearrangement links TRBV6-1 to TRBJ1-2; 10 bases are shared with TRBD1. J was trimmed by 8 bases and V by 7 bases; bases with no gene match: 10. CDR3 length equals 14 residues. The germline gives CDR1 MNHNS, CDR2 SASEGT. The CDR3 region is CASIQGGTGDGYTF. CDR3 DNA sequence: TGTGCCAGCATCCAGGGCGGGACAGGGGACGGCTACACCTTC.

This chain uses TRBV4-1 with TRBJ1-1; 9 bases are shared with TRBD1. This CDR3 spans 15 amino acids. CDR1 is MGHRA and CDR2 is YSYEKL in the germline V gene. V lost 3 bases and J lost 3; bases outside the gene matches: 5. The CDR3 protein is CASSQGQGGDTEAFF. The CDR3 DNA is TGCGCCAGCAGCCAGGGACAGGGCGGGGACACTGAAGCTTTCTTT.

V usage is TRBV5-1 and J usage is TRBJ2-2, with 7 positions matching TRBD2. Germline assignment: CDR1 SGHRS and CDR2 YFSETQ. V shed 3 bases and J 0 bases; nucleotides not matched to a gene: 2. The CDR3 spans 15 residues. This chain's CDR3 is CASSSSGSNTGELFF. CDR3 sequence (DNA): TGCGCCAGCAGCTCTAGCGGTTCGAACACCGGGGAGCTGTTTTTT. The variable domain in full, completed from reference TRBV5-1 and TRBJ2-2, reads KAGVTQTPRYLIKTRGQQVTLSCSPISGHRSVSWYQQTPGQGLQFLFEYFSETQRNKGNFPGRFSGRQFSNSRSEMNVSTLELGDSALYLCASSSSGSNTGELFFGEGSRLTVL.

This clone has more than one count but fewer than ten. The V gene is TRBV28, the J gene TRBJ2-7, with 8 bases fitting TRBD2. The CDR3 contains 14 residues. The V and J ends lost 3 bases and 2 bases, in that order; junction bases with no gene match: 3. The germline CDR1 and CDR2 sequences are MDHEN and SYDVKM. The CDR3 nucleotides read TGTGCCAGCAGTTTCCGGACTAGCACCTACGAGCAGTACTTC. As protein: CASSFRTSTYEQYF.

V and J are TRBV5-1 and TRBJ2-1; tentatively, D is TRBD1 (6 bases). The V and J ends lost 0 bases and 6 bases respectively, with 7 bases between them. The germline V gene encodes CDR1 SGHRS and CDR2 YFSETQ. This CDR3 has 13 amino acids. The CDR3 region has the DNA TGCGCCAGCAGCTTGGAGGGGGTCAATGAGCAGTTCTTC. The encoded protein is CASSLEGVNEQFF.

The rearrangement uses TRBV2 and TRBJ2-7; 10 nucleotides line up with TRBD1. The CDR3 consists of 15 residues. After removal of 4 bases from V and 4 bases from J, the junction contained 7 bases not matched to a gene. CDR1 and CDR2 from the germline V gene are SNHLY and FYNNEI. CDR3 sequence: CASSVETGGLYEQYF. Written as DNA, the CDR3 is TGTGCCAGCAGTGTGGAGACAGGGGGCTTGTACGAGCAGTACTTC.

V and J are TRBV11-3 and TRBJ2-3; D is uncertain. CDR1 and CDR2 (germline): SGHNT, YENEEA. Trimming took off 5 bases at V and 7 bases at J, with 4 bases between the two ends. The CDR3 length is 10 residues. CDR3: CASSLHTQYF. CDR3 DNA: TGTGCCAGCAGCCTCCATACGCAGTATTTT.

This clone appeared a few times. CDR3: CATSAAGGQPQHF. The CDR3 DNA reads TGTGCCACCTCGGCGGCAGGGGGTCAGCCCCAGCATTTT. This rearrangement joins TRBV19 to TRBJ1-5; 7 bases fit TRBD1. Germline V gene sequence: CDR1 LNHDA, CDR2 SQIVND (reference sequence). Germline trimming cut 10 bases from V and 6 bases from J; bases unmatched to any gene: 9. This CDR3 contains 13 residues.

The chain couples TRBV6-6 to TRBJ2-5; 9 bases map to TRBD1. The V and J ends lost 7 bases and 4 bases, in that order; junction bases with no gene match: 4. Germline CDR1 MNHNY, CDR2 SVGAGI (reference sequence). The CDR3 contains 13 residues. Here the CDR3 reads CASITGGSETQYF. CDR3 DNA sequence: TGTGCCAGCATTACAGGGGGCTCAGAGACCCAGTACTTC.

The chain links TRBV2 to TRBJ2-2; 7 nucleotides line up with TRBD1. Germline assignment: CDR1 SNHLY and CDR2 FYNNEI. This CDR3 region has 14 residues. Losses at the gene ends were 6 bases for V and 1 base for J; bases not matched to a gene: 2. CDR3 region: CASSGTENTGELFF. DNA for the CDR3: TGTGCCAGCAGCGGGACAGAGAACACCGGGGAGCTGTTTTTT.